This T cell receptor (beta chain) stems from a study of blood T cell repertoires in COVID-19. Study information: PBMCs, B-cell-depleted T cells, or T cells were the source of the cDNA or gDNA that made up the material.

Donors of Cohort 3 who recovered were those that had two negative PCRs, clearance, or symptom resolution. V dropped 4 bases and J dropped 5; count of bases not matched to a gene: 7. This CDR3 is built from 14 residues. Germline-derived CDR1 and CDR2 are GTSNPN and SVGIG (reference sequence). Measured with immunoSEQ multiplex PCR; TCRdb has only the in-frame clones, and not every one. The sample has about 210,000 clones, about 81% seen once. This TCR came from a man in his forties who had recovered from COVID-19. The sequenced sample consisted of PBMCs or T cells enriched from blood (not recorded which). The J gene is TRBJ2-2, the V gene TRBV30; 7 positions agree with TRBD2. CDR3 nucleotides: TGTGCCTGGAAATTGACTAGCTCGACCGGGGAGCTGTTTTTT. It translates to CAWKLTSSTGELFF.